These 21 T cell receptor beta chains were sequenced from one sample in a study of blood T cell repertoires in COVID-19. The assay was immunoSEQ multiplex PCR, and TCRdb's table has in-frame clones only and misses some. The data contain 200,000 or so clones, roughly 88% of them singletons. The sequenced sample was PBMCs or T cells enriched from blood (not recorded which). The receptor source for this set is a woman aged 40-49 years with acute COVID-19.

The chain joins TRBV5-1 to TRBJ1-6; D may be TRBD1 (5 bases). V was clipped by 2 bases and J by 0 bases, with 15 bases between them. The germline CDR1 and CDR2 sequences are SGHRS and YFSETQ. The length of the CDR3 is 18 residues. The CDR3 sequence is CASSLDVAGLSYNSPLHF. CDR3 bases: TGCGCCAGCAGCTTAGACGTGGCGGGGCTCTCCTATAATTCACCCCTCCACTTT. The whole variable domain, filled in from reference TRBV5-1 and TRBJ1-6, reads KAGVTQTPRYLIKTRGQQVTLSCSPISGHRSVSWYQQTPGQGLQFLFEYFSETQRNKGNFPGRFSGRQFSNSRSEMNVSTLELGDSALYLCASSLDVAGLSYNSPLHFGNGTRLTVT.

The chain is built from TRBV5-6 and TRBJ2-5; 13 bases align to TRBD2. Germline CDR1 and CDR2: SGHDT and YYEEEE. This CDR3 has 18 residues. The V gene end was trimmed by 3 bases and the J gene end by 4 bases; junction bases not matched to a gene: 12. CDR3 nucleotide sequence: TGTGCCAGCAGCTCCAGAGTACTAGCGGGGGGGCATGGAGAGACCCAGTACTTC. It translates to CASSSRVLAGGHGETQYF.

The chain is built from TRBV14 and TRBJ1-1; D not certain. Trimming pared 3 bases from V and 1 base from J, leaving 6 bases between. CDR3 size: 13 residues. Per germline, CDR1 SGHDN and CDR2 FVKESK. The CDR3 region has the DNA TGTGCCAGCAGCCACACACCGAACACTGAAGCTTTCTTT. Its protein product is CASSHTPNTEAFF.

This rearrangement joins TRBV6-5 to TRBJ1-5; possibly TRBD1 for D (6 bases). In germline, CDR1 is MNHEY, CDR2 SVGAGI. Trimming pared 5 bases from V and 7 bases from J, leaving 15 bases between. The CDR3 is 14 residues long. CDR3 DNA: TGTGCCAGCAGTCAAAACAGGGTATTCCAGCCCCAGCATTTT. Translating it yields CASSQNRVFQPQHF.

J is TRBJ2-7 and V is TRBV2; D gene ambiguous. The CDR3 is 17 residues long. V lost 1 base to trimming and J lost 1 base, with 17 bases between them. Germline values: CDR1 SNHLY, CDR2 FYNNEI. The CDR3, as DNA: TGTGCCAGCAGTGAAGAGCCCGGAGCGTCTCGATCCTACGAGCAGTACTTC. It codes for CASSEEPGASRSYEQYF. The full variable domain, rest sourced from reference TRBV2 and TRBJ2-7, is EPEVTQTPSHQVTQMGQEVILRCVPISNHLYFYWYRQILGQKVEFLVSFYNNEISEKSEIFDDQFSVERPDGSNFTLKIRSTKLEDSAMYFCASSEEPGASRSYEQYFGPGTRLTVT.

The rearrangement uses TRBV15 and TRBJ2-2; weak D call: TRBD2 (5 bases). Germline V gene data show CDR1 as LNHNV and CDR2 as YYDKDF (reference sequence). The V gene lost 6 bases and the J gene lost 4 bases, with 9 bases spanning the gap. The CDR3 contains 13 residues. CDR3 bases: TGTGCCACCAGGGCGGGTGGCACCGGGGAGCTGTTTTTT. Protein sequence: CATRAGGTGELFF. The full variable domain, in which reference TRBV15 and TRBJ2-2 provide the parts outside the CDR3, is DAMVIQNPRYQVTQFGKPVTLSCSQTLNHNVMYWYQQKSSQAPKLLFHYYDKDFNNEADTPDNFQSRRPNTSFCFLDIRSPGLGDTAMYLCATRAGGTGELFFGEGSRLTVL.

The rearrangement links TRBV19 to TRBJ1-1, with a weak D call TRBD1 (5 bases). The CDR3 is 13 amino acids. Germline CDR1 reads LNHDA; CDR2 reads SQIVND (reference sequence). V dropped 7 bases and J dropped 5 bases, with 14 bases sitting between them. The CDR3 sequence is CASNKGGETEAFF. CDR3 sequence (DNA): TGTGCCAGTAATAAGGGAGGGGAAACTGAAGCTTTCTTT.

The chain joins TRBV7-2 to TRBJ1-2; D remains unclear. CDR1 is SGHTA and CDR2 is FQGNSA in the germline V gene. The ends were cut back, 3 bases at V and 1 base at J, with 6 bases in the middle. This CDR3 is 13 amino acids long. CDR3 sequence reads: CASSFGSNYGYTF. For the CDR3, the DNA is TGTGCCAGCAGCTTCGGTAGTAACTATGGCTACACCTTC. The entire variable domain, with the rest obtained from reference TRBV7-2 and TRBJ1-2, is as follows: GAGVSQSPSNKVTEKGKDVELRCDPISGHTALYWYRQSLGQGLEFLIYFQGNSAPDKSGLPSDRFSAERTGGSVSTLTIQRTQQEDSAVYLCASSFGSNYGYTFGSGTRLTVV.

The chain uses TRBV19 and TRBJ2-7, with 10 bases that match TRBD1. The V segment lost 4 bases and the J segment 5 bases; nucleotides outside the gene matches: 5. CDR3 size: 14 residues. Germline V gene lookup returns CDR1 LNHDA and CDR2 SQIVND (reference sequence). CDR3 nucleotide sequence: TGTGCCAGTAGTACGCCGGGACAGGGGAACGAGCAGTACTTC. Translated, it gives CASSTPGQGNEQYF.

This chain uses TRBV2 with TRBJ2-7; a possible D gene is TRBD2 (6 bases). In germline, CDR1 is SNHLY, CDR2 FYNNEI. CDR3 length equals 16 residues. The V end lost 5 bases, the J end lost 7 bases, and 24 bases lay between the germline ends. The CDR3 loop is CASSLGTPRVGVEQYV. CDR3 bases: TGTGCCAGCAGTTTAGGGACTCCCCGCGTTGGGGTTGAGCAGTACGTC.

The chain links TRBV28 to TRBJ1-1, with D possibly being TRBD1 (5 bases). This CDR3 is built from 17 residues. Germline values: CDR1 MDHEN, CDR2 SYDVKM. Trimming pared 5 bases from V and 1 base from J, leaving 20 bases between. The CDR3 here is CASSDPLSWGGNTEAFF. In DNA form, the CDR3 reads TGTGCCAGCAGTGACCCGTTGTCTTGGGGGGGGAACACTGAAGCTTTCTTT.

CDR3 in amino acids: CSVDRTGTMETQYF. The CDR3 region has the DNA TGCAGCGTTGACAGGACAGGGACTATGGAGACCCAGTACTTC. This chain links TRBV29-1 with TRBJ2-5, with a tentative D call TRBD1 (8 bases). The CDR3 extends over 14 amino acids. Trimming took off 3 bases at V and 5 bases at J, with 16 bases between the two ends. Germline assignment: CDR1 SQVTM and CDR2 ANQGSEA.

CDR3 nucleotides: TGTGCCAGCAGTGAGGTCCGACAAGCGGGGACTGAAGCTTTCTTT. This translates into CASSEVRQAGTEAFF. The rearrangement joins TRBV2 to TRBJ1-1; D is unclear. The V gene's germline CDR1 is SNHLY and CDR2 FYNNEI. Trimming shortened V by 3 bases and J by 5 bases, and 16 bases separated the two germline ends. There are 15 residues in the CDR3.

This chain joins TRBV28 and TRBJ1-6; 9 positions match TRBD1. V gave up 6 bases and J gave up 7 bases; unmatched junction bases: 10. The CDR3 runs 16 residues. Germline V CDR1 and CDR2: MDHEN, SYDVKM. The CDR3 DNA reads TGTGCCAGCAGCCTGCTCCTACAGGGGGCGAATTCACCCCTCCACTTT. Protein sequence: CASSLLLQGANSPLHF.

The chain carries TRBV29-1 and TRBJ2-2, with D maybe TRBD1 (6 bases). Looked up from germline, CDR1 is SQVTM and CDR2 is ANQGSEA. V was shortened by 5 bases and J by 4 bases, with 8 bases between the two germline ends. The CDR3 runs 12 residues. CDR3 loop: CSVTGSTGELFF. As DNA, the CDR3 is TGCAGCGTTACAGGGAGCACCGGGGAGCTGTTTTTT.

The chain uses TRBV2 and TRBJ1-2; D is unresolved. Germline lookup yields CDR1 SNHLY and CDR2 FYNNEI. The V and J ends lost 6 bases and 2 bases respectively, with 13 bases between them. This CDR3 is built from 14 residues. The CDR3 DNA is TGTGCCAGCAGGTTGGAGGGAGCGAACTATGGCTACACCTTC. Residues: CASRLEGANYGYTF. The complete variable domain, with remaining parts taken from reference TRBV2 and TRBJ1-2, reads EPEVTQTPSHQVTQMGQEVILRCVPISNHLYFYWYRQILGQKVEFLVSFYNNEISEKSEIFDDQFSVERPDGSNFTLKIRSTKLEDSAMYFCASRLEGANYGYTFGSGTRLTVV.

The chain recombines TRBV29-1 with TRBJ1-3; D is unresolved. V gave up 4 bases and J gave up 4 bases, with 8 bases separating them. Per the germline V gene, CDR1 is SQVTM and CDR2 is ANQGSEA. CDR3 length: 12 residues. In DNA, the CDR3 is TGCAGCGTTGCCCGTGCGGGAAACACCATATATTTT. Residues: CSVARAGNTIYF.

This clone was counted at least ten times. The rearrangement uses TRBV14 and TRBJ2-5, with 11 nucleotides matching TRBD1. The germline V gene encodes CDR1 SGHDN and CDR2 FVKESK. Trimming at V came to 6 bases and at J to 5 bases, leaving 11 bases not matched to a gene. The CDR3 runs to 16 residues. The CDR3 reads CASRSPGQGVLETQYF. CDR3 coding DNA: TGTGCCAGCAGGAGCCCGGGACAGGGGGTTTTGGAGACCCAGTACTTC.

V usage is TRBV7-3 and J usage is TRBJ2-4; D is unclear. The CDR3 consists of 11 residues. V lost 9 bases, J lost 9 bases, and 12 bases lay in between. Germline V CDR1 and CDR2: SGHTA, FQGTGA. The CDR3 sequence: CASGSGGIQYF. As DNA, the CDR3 is TGTGCCAGTGGGTCTGGCGGCATTCAGTACTTC.

V is TRBV21-1 and J is TRBJ2-3; TRBD2 is the table's D call and was not checked against the DNA. TRBV21-1 is an annotated pseudogene. This CDR3 is 17 amino acids long. The CDR3 region has the DNA TGTGCCAGCAGCAAAGGGATCCTAGCGGGGAGCACAGATACGCAGTATTTT. It codes for CASSKGILAGSTDTQYF.

J is TRBJ1-1 and V is TRBV12-3 or TRBV12-4, with D hard to call. The CDR3 loop spans 12 amino acids. V lost 5 bases and J 7 bases, leaving 11 bases between the germline ends. The DNA for the CDR3 is TGTGCCAGCAGTCTTACAGTTAGTGAAGCTTTCTTT. It encodes CASSLTVSEAFF.